These T cell receptor beta chains were read from a single sample in a study of cytomegalovirus exposure and HLA in healthy donors. Data came from immunoSEQ multiplex PCR; TCRdb stores just in-frame clones and leaves some out. The sample contains about 120,000 clones, around 75% of which appear only once. Specimen: PBMCs. Source of these receptors: a woman aged 40 to 50 in good health and CMV-seropositive. Each CDR3 is given with its conserved first and last residue. D genes are given only for firm matches. Clone sizes are given selectively: once, few, many, or a class where the clone is expanded.

clone_size d_call j_call v_call cdr3_nt cdr3_aa
- - TRBJ1-1 TRBV14 TGTGCCAGCAGCCAGGGGAGGGTCGGGATGGCTTTCTTT CASSQGRVGMAFF
once - TRBJ2-7 TRBV30 TGTGCCTGGAGTACCCCCCAGCGGGCGACCTACGAGCAGTACTTC CAWSTPQRATYEQYF
few TRBD1 TRBJ1-1 TRBV7-3 TGTGCCAGCAGCCAATCAGGGGGGCCCGGCACTGAAGCTTTCTTT CASSQSGGPGTEAFF
- TRBD1 TRBJ1-1 TRBV6-1 TGTGCCAGCAGTGCAAGGACAGGGAACACTGAAGCTTTCTTT CASSARTGNTEAFF
- TRBD2 TRBJ2-2 TRBV28 TGTGCCAGCAGTTGGGGGAGGGCCCACAGGAACACCGGGGAGCTGTTTTTT CASSWGRAHRNTGELFF
- TRBD1 TRBJ2-7 TRBV14 TGTGCCAGCAGTTCGATGGTACAGGGGGCTTACGAGCAGTACTTC CASSSMVQGAYEQYF
- TRBD2 TRBJ2-3 TRBV14 TGTGCCAGCAGCTTGACGGGACTAGCGGGCACAGATACGCAGTATTTT CASSLTGLAGTDTQYF
- - TRBJ1-1 TRBV7-3 TGTGCCAGCAGCTTAAAACAGAACACTGAAGCTTTCTTT CASSLKQNTEAFF
- - TRBJ2-7 TRBV6-5 TGTGCCAGCAGTTACTTAACCGATGTCGGCGAGCAGTACTTC CASSYLTDVGEQYF
- - TRBJ1-5 TRBV7-8 TGTGCCAGCAATGAACACAGCCCGAATCAGCCCCAGCATTTT CASNEHSPNQPQHF
- TRBD2 TRBJ2-1 TRBV6-5 TGTGCCAGCAGTTACGGTTCCGGACTAGCCCCTAATGAGCAGTTCTTC CASSYGSGLAPNEQFF
- TRBD1 TRBJ2-7 TRBV7-9 TGTGCCAGCAGCTTCGGGACAGGTTTCTATCCCGAGCAGTACTTC CASSFGTGFYPEQYF
- - TRBJ1-1 TRBV6-5 TGTGCCAGCACCCAGGGTATAGGAATGAACACTGAAGCTTTCTTT CASTQGIGMNTEAFF
once TRBD1 TRBJ1-3 TRBV5-4 TGTGCCAGCAGCCAAGGACAGGCCGTGGGGGGAAACACCATATATTTT CASSQGQAVGGNTIYF
- TRBD1 TRBJ1-5 TRBV19 TGTGCCAGTAGTCCGGGACAGGGGAGACCTCAGCCCCAGCATTTT CASSPGQGRPQPQHF
- - TRBJ1-1 TRBV28 TGTGCCAGCAGTTTAGTCGCTTGGGGCGAAGCTTTCTTT CASSLVAWGEAFF
- - TRBJ1-6 TRBV21-1 TGTGCCAGCAAGAGAAAAGTACCATATAATTCACCCCTCCACTTT CASKRKVPYNSPLHF
- - TRBJ2-5 TRBV19 TGTGCCAGTAGTACAGGGGCCCGGAAGTACCAAGAGACCCAGTACTTC CASSTGARKYQETQYF
once - TRBJ1-5 TRBV28 TGTGCCACCACTTCGACAGTAACCAATCAGCCCCAGCATTTT CATTSTVTNQPQHF
- TRBD2 TRBJ2-3 TRBV7-3 TGTGCCAGCAGCCGGACTAGCGGGAGAGATACGCAGTATTTT CASSRTSGRDTQYF
- - TRBJ1-1 TRBV30 TGTGCCTGGAACCAGGGCGGACCTGAAGCTTTCTTT CAWNQGGPEAFF
- TRBD2 TRBJ2-1 TRBV4-3 TGCGCCAGCAGCCAGGGAGGGCCTAGCGGTGAGCAGTTCTTC CASSQGGPSGEQFF
few - TRBJ1-1 TRBV7-2 TGTGCCAGCAGACAAGGGGTTCGGACTGAAGCTTTCTTT CASRQGVRTEAFF
few TRBD2 TRBJ2-5 TRBV7-8 TGTGCCAGCAGCTCATACAGCGGGGGCGCCGAAGGGTACTTC CASSSYSGGAEGYF
- - TRBJ2-7 TRBV7-2 TGTGCCAGCAGTCGAACGTTTCCGGGACTTAATTACGAGCAGTACTTC CASSRTFPGLNYEQYF
- TRBD1 TRBJ2-7 TRBV18 TGTGCCAGCTCACCACCGGGACAGGCCTACTACGAGCAGTACTTC CASSPPGQAYYEQYF
- TRBD2 TRBJ2-7 TRBV6-5 TGTGCCAGCAGTTACTCGAGGACTAGTTGGTACGAGCAGTACTTC CASSYSRTSWYEQYF
- - TRBJ2-2 TRBV25-1 TGTGCCAGCAGTGACTCGACAGACACCGGGGAGCTGTTTTTT CASSDSTDTGELFF
- TRBD1 TRBJ1-5 TRBV27 TGTGCCAGCGGACTTCCTACAGGGGAAGGCAATCAGCCCCAGCATTTT CASGLPTGEGNQPQHF
few - TRBJ2-2 TRBV7-2 TGTGCCAGCAGCTTAGGAAACAGTCTAACCGGGGAGCTGTTTTTT CASSLGNSLTGELFF
- TRBD2 TRBJ2-2 TRBV7-3 TGTGCCAGCAGCTTTAGCGGGTACACCGGGGAGCTGTTTTTT CASSFSGYTGELFF
- - TRBJ1-2 TRBV5-1 TGCGCCAGCAGCTTTAAACAGGGAAACTATGGCTACACCTTC CASSFKQGNYGYTF
few TRBD1 TRBJ2-4 TRBV4-2 TGTGCCAGCAGCCATCCCGGACAGGGGGACGTGGACATTCAGTACTTC CASSHPGQGDVDIQYF
few - TRBJ1-1 TRBV5-5 TGTGCCAGCAGCCTTCTAGGGGACACTGAAGCTTTCTTT CASSLLGDTEAFF
- - TRBJ2-7 TRBV28 TGTGCCAGCAGACCAGGGTCCTACGAGCAGTACTTC CASRPGSYEQYF
once TRBD2 TRBJ2-1 TRBV7-9 TGTGCCAGCAGCTTAGCGGCGGGAGGGCCACTTGAGCAGTTCTTC CASSLAAGGPLEQFF
- TRBD1 TRBJ1-2 TRBV19 TGTGCCAGTAGTATAGAGGACAGGAACTATGGCTACACCTTC CASSIEDRNYGYTF
- - TRBJ2-5 TRBV6-5 TGTGCCAGCAGGGCACCAGCGGGGACCCAGTACTTC CASRAPAGTQYF
- TRBD2 TRBJ2-1 TRBV27 TGTGCCAGCAGCCTTGGGACTAGCGGGAGCCGACCCAACCACAATGAGCAGTTCTTC CASSLGTSGSRPNHNEQFF
- TRBD2 TRBJ2-7 TRBV5-1 TGCGCCAGCAGCTTGGGTAGCGGGAGCGTCGACGAGCAGTACTTC CASSLGSGSVDEQYF
- - TRBJ2-2 TRBV5-1 TGCGCCAGCAGCTTGCGGAGACAGAATCCGAACACCGGGGAGCTGTTTTTT CASSLRRQNPNTGELFF
few TRBD1 TRBJ2-7 TRBV5-6 TGTGCCAGCAGCTTGTGGGGACAGGGGCTTAGCTCCTACGAGCAGTACTTC CASSLWGQGLSSYEQYF
once TRBD2 TRBJ2-2 TRBV7-3 TGTGCCAGCAGCTTAAAAGGTGACGGGAGGGCCGGAAACACCGGGGAGCTGTTTTTT CASSLKGDGRAGNTGELFF
- TRBD2 TRBJ2-6 TRBV7-2 TGTGCCAGCAGCTCCCTAGGACTAGCGGGAGGACCTGGGGCCAACGTCCTGACTTTC CASSSLGLAGGPGANVLTF
- - TRBJ2-5 TRBV5-1 TGCGCCAGCAGCTTGGAGGAGCAAGAGACCCAGTACTTC CASSLEEQETQYF
- TRBD1 TRBJ1-6 TRBV29-1 TGCAGCGTTGTAGAAGGGACAGGGACCAATTCACCCCTCCACTTT CSVVEGTGTNSPLHF
once - TRBJ1-1 TRBV6-5 TGTGCCAGCGGGGGGAGGGGAGCGAACACTGAAGCTTTCTTT CASGGRGANTEAFF
- - TRBJ1-6 TRBV13 TGTGCCAGCAGCTTCGTCGTCGGCTCCTATAATTCACCCCTCCACTTT CASSFVVGSYNSPLHF
- - TRBJ1-5 TRBV11-2 TGTGCCAGCAGCTTAGGCCACAGGGATCAGCCCCAGCATTTT CASSLGHRDQPQHF
once - TRBJ2-1 TRBV16 TGTGCCAGCAGCCTGACATGGGATGAGCAGTTCTTC CASSLTWDEQFF
- TRBD1 TRBJ1-2 TRBV5-1 TGCGCCAGCAGCGAACGGACAGGGGAGAACTATGGCTACACCTTC CASSERTGENYGYTF
- TRBD1 TRBJ1-5 TRBV18 TGTGCCAGCTCACCAGGGACAGGGAGCAATCAGCCCCAGCATTTT CASSPGTGSNQPQHF
- - TRBJ2-7 TRBV5-6 TGTGCCAGCAGCTTGGTCCCAATACTACAGGGCTACGAGCAGTACTTC CASSLVPILQGYEQYF